The 29 T cell receptor beta chains listed next were all sequenced from one sample in a study of T cells in Graves' hyperthyroidism and ophthalmopathy (dated by TCRdb to between 2018 and 2021). Library preparation used multiplex PCR. The data were produced on an Illumina HiSeq 2000. The TCR beta CDR3 regions were amplified from RNA transcripts. The first round of RT-PCR for the TCR CDR3 was performed with the HTBI primer set and the Qiagen OneStep RT-PCR kit. The public reads were quality trimmed at Q25 with fastp and then assembled into clones with MiXCR by TCRdb, keeping productive beta chains. Identical CDR3 protein sequences are pooled into one entry, listed with their most common genes and DNA. For this sample the table gives about 690,000 distinct CDR3 sequences, of which 15% to 20% were detected only once. In total, the top ten clones hold roughly a sixth of the sample. The specimen was blood. These receptors were taken from a man aged 45-60 years with Graves' hyperthyroidism.

Ten or more counts support this clonotype. This rearrangement joins TRBV27 to TRBJ2-1; 8 bases are a match to TRBD2. Trimming took 6 bases from V and 3 from J; bases not matched to a gene: 4. The length of the CDR3 is 14 residues. The germline V gene has CDR1 MNHEY and CDR2 SMNVEV (reference sequence). The CDR3 protein is CASRSSGSYNEQFF. The CDR3 coding sequence is TGTGCCAGCAGATCAAGCGGGAGCTACAATGAGCAGTTCTTC.

This clonotype has at least ten counts. The chain carries TRBV10-3 and TRBJ1-1; tentatively, D is TRBD1 (5 bases). There are 13 residues in the CDR3. The germline CDR1 and CDR2 sequences are ENHRY and SYGVKD. The V gene lost 6 bases and the J gene lost 3 bases, with 11 bases spanning the gap. The CDR3 DNA sequence: TGTGCCATCAGCCGGGACGGAGACACTGAAGCTTTCTTT. Residues: CAISRDGDTEAFF.

This clonotype was counted only a few times. The V gene is TRBV4-3, the J gene TRBJ1-6; D unclear. The CDR3 covers 17 residues. The germline CDR1 and CDR2 sequences are LGHNA and YSLEER. The ends were cut back, 0 bases at V and 6 bases at J, with 15 bases in the middle. For the CDR3, the DNA is TGCGCCAGCAGCCAAGATTATCCCCGCGTTTCTAATTCACCCCTCCACTTT. Its protein product is CASSQDYPRVSNSPLHF.

This clonotype was picked up many times. The gene calls are TRBV27 and TRBJ1-1; D remains ambiguous. Per the germline V gene, CDR1 is MNHEY and CDR2 is SMNVEV (reference sequence). Trimming pared 0 bases from V and 6 bases from J, leaving 17 bases between. This CDR3 spans 16 amino acids. The CDR3 sequence: CASSLSFWSQEAEAFF. The CDR3 DNA sequence: TGTGCCAGCAGTTTATCCTTTTGGAGCCAGGAGGCTGAAGCTTTCTTT.

The J gene is TRBJ2-7, the V gene TRBV5-1; tentatively, D is TRBD1 or TRBD2 (5 bases each). Germline V lookup: CDR1 SGHRS, CDR2 YFSETQ. This CDR3 contains 16 residues. V was clipped by 3 bases and J by 3 bases, with 19 bases between them. CDR3 DNA: TGCGCCAGCAGCTCTCCGAGGGCAGGGACGGACTACGAGCAGTACTTC. Translating gives CASSSPRAGTDYEQYF.

At least ten counts were recorded for this clonotype. The gene calls are TRBV11-2 and TRBJ1-6; TRBD1 aligns across 8 bases. Germline lookup yields CDR1 SGHAT and CDR2 FQNNGV. The CDR3 is 15 residues long. After removal of 4 bases from V and 7 bases from J, the junction contained 6 bases not matched to a gene. The CDR3 nucleotides read TGTGCCAGCAGCTCGAAAACAGGGGGAAATTCACCCCTCCACTTT. This codes for CASSSKTGGNSPLHF.

Many counts were recorded for this clonotype. Here the CDR3 omits its conserved ending phenylalanine or tryptophan, so a read error is the likely source. This chain uses TRBV10-3 with TRBJ1-2; D possibly corresponds to TRBD1 (6 bases). CDR3 length: 16 residues. Trimming shortened V by 0 bases and J by 4 bases, and 15 bases separated the two germline ends. Germline V gene sequence: CDR1 ENHRY, CDR2 SYGVKD. CDR3 sequence reads: CAISESSHRAFYGYTL. CDR3 nucleotide sequence: TGTGCCATCAGTGAGTCGAGTCACAGGGCCTTCTATGGCTACACCCTC.

This clonotype was recorded at least ten times. CDR3 sequence reads: CASSLNSGPYEQYF. Here the CDR3 DNA reads TGTGCCAGCAGTTTAAATAGCGGACCCTACGAGCAGTACTTC. The genes are TRBV28 and TRBJ2-7, with TRBD2 as a possible D gene (6 bases). The CDR3 sequence is 14 residues long. Looked up from germline, CDR1 is MDHEN and CDR2 is SYDVKM. V was shortened by 2 bases and J by 2 bases, with 10 bases between the two germline ends.

This clonotype was seen ten or more times. This sequence joins TRBV27 and TRBJ2-7; 7 bases line up with TRBD2. Losses at the gene ends were 4 bases for V and 3 bases for J; bases not matched to a gene: 15. Germline V lookup: CDR1 MNHEY, CDR2 SMNVEV (reference sequence). CDR3 size: 17 residues. The chain's CDR3 is CASSSTGTHWGGYEQYF. The CDR3 DNA reads as TGTGCCAGCAGTTCCACCGGGACGCATTGGGGGGGCTACGAGCAGTACTTC.

This clonotype was detected many times. This sequence joins TRBV5-1 and TRBJ2-1; D is unclear. V lost 2 bases and J 2 bases, leaving 11 bases between the germline ends. This CDR3 contains 15 residues. Germline CDR1 SGHRS, CDR2 YFSETQ. This CDR3 is CASSFIGRTYNEQFF. Here the CDR3 DNA reads TGCGCCAGCAGCTTTATTGGCAGAACCTACAATGAGCAGTTCTTC.

This chain uses TRBV30 with TRBJ1-6; 9 bases agree with TRBD1. V trimming: 3 bases; J trimming: 9 bases; junction bases outside the gene matches: 6. Per germline, CDR1 GTSNPN and CDR2 SVGIG (reference sequence). CDR3 length: 14 residues. CDR3 residues: CAWRTGTGPSPLHF. CDR3 nucleotides: TGTGCCTGGAGGACCGGGACAGGGCCTTCACCCCTCCACTTT.

The chain uses TRBV25-1 and TRBJ2-5; possible D gene TRBD1, 5 bases. This CDR3 has 15 residues. The V and J ends lost 1 base and 5 bases respectively, with 14 bases between them. Germline V gives CDR1 MGHDK, CDR2 SYGVNS. CDR3 in amino acids: CASSESSQGWETQYF. For the CDR3, the DNA is TGTGCCAGCAGTGAATCTTCCCAGGGATGGGAGACCCAGTACTTC.

The chain employs TRBV11-3 and TRBJ2-7; 11 bases align to TRBD2. The junction had 8 bases not matched to a gene; V was cut back by 0 bases and J by 1 base. The CDR3 spans 18 residues. Per germline, CDR1 SGHNT and CDR2 YENEEA. The CDR3 reads CASSLEVLAGAPSYEQYF. In nucleotides, the CDR3 is TGTGCCAGCAGCTTAGAGGTACTAGCGGGAGCTCCATCCTACGAGCAGTACTTC.

This clonotype was picked up many times. J is TRBJ2-7 and V is TRBV2, with D perhaps matching TRBD2 (6 bases). The V gene's germline CDR1 is SNHLY and CDR2 FYNNEI. V shed 8 bases and J shed 4 bases, with 15 bases lying between them. The CDR3 is 13 amino acids. The CDR3 region is CASQDSGPYEQYF. The DNA for the CDR3 is TGTGCCAGCCAGGATAGCGGACCTTACGAGCAGTACTTC. Drawing the rest from reference TRBV2 and TRBJ2-7, the complete variable domain is EPEVTQTPSHQVTQMGQEVILRCVPISNHLYFYWYRQILGQKVEFLVSFYNNEISEKSEIFDDQFSVERPDGSNFTLKIRSTKLEDSAMYFCASQDSGPYEQYFGPGTRLTVT.

V is TRBV10-3 and J is TRBJ1-1; D is unresolved. The V end was cut by 6 bases, the J end by 3 bases, with 11 bases between. CDR3 length equals 13 residues. Germline lookup yields CDR1 ENHRY and CDR2 SYGVKD. The CDR3 reads CAIRGLTDTEAFF. As DNA, the CDR3 is TGTGCCATCAGAGGCCTAACGGACACTGAAGCTTTCTTT.

This clonotype occurred many times. The genes are TRBV11-2 and TRBJ2-1; no definite D call. This CDR3 has 12 residues. V was cut by 5 bases and J by 0 bases, with 2 bases left in between. The germline CDR1 and CDR2 sequences are SGHAT and FQNNGV. CDR3 sequence (DNA): TGTGCCAGCAGCCACTCCTACAATGAGCAGTTCTTC. Protein: CASSHSYNEQFF.

This clonotype was seen ten or more times. V usage is TRBV7-2 and J usage is TRBJ1-1; 7 bases agree with TRBD1. With V trimmed by 4 bases and J by 0 bases, 5 bases remained unmatched. Germline CDR1 and CDR2: SGHTA and FQGNSA. This CDR3 spans 15 amino acids. The CDR3 here is CASSSIRGLNTEAFF. Written as DNA, the CDR3 is TGTGCCAGCAGCTCTATCAGGGGGTTGAACACTGAAGCTTTCTTT.

In its sample, this clonotype was seen many times. V gene TRBV12-3 or TRBV12-4 combines with J gene TRBJ1-3, with 9 bases aligning to TRBD1. V gave up 3 bases and J gave up 4 bases; unmatched junction bases: 13. The CDR3 spans 18 residues. The CDR3 is CASSFLGQGLNRGNTIYF. CDR3 nucleotides: TGTGCCAGCAGTTTTCTGGGACAGGGACTGAATAGGGGAAACACCATATATTTT.

The V gene is TRBV30, the J gene TRBJ2-5; the match to TRBD2 covers 13 bases. The J segment lost 3 bases and the V segment lost 8 bases, leaving 9 bases of the junction unmatched. Germline V gene sequence: CDR1 GTSNPN, CDR2 SVGIG (reference sequence). The CDR3 is 15 amino acids. CDR3 DNA sequence: TGTGCCGGGGGCCCGGGACTAGCGGGAAAAGAGACCCAGTACTTC. This encodes CAGGPGLAGKETQYF.

This clonotype was recorded once. The chain recombines TRBV12-3 or TRBV12-4 with TRBJ2-7; D perhaps matches TRBD1 (5 bases). The V end lost 4 bases, the J end lost 3 bases, and 10 bases lay between the germline ends. This CDR3 region has 13 residues. DNA for the CDR3: TGTGCCAGCAGTTCATCGACAGTCTACGAGCAGTACTTC. Translation: CASSSSTVYEQYF.

J is TRBJ2-1 and V is TRBV7-2; 8 nucleotides match TRBD2. Germline V gives CDR1 SGHTA, CDR2 FQGNSA. With V trimmed by 0 bases and J by 10 bases, 2 bases remained unmatched. The CDR3 is made up of 13 amino acids. The CDR3 DNA sequence: TGTGCCAGCAGCTTAGCCCGACTAGCGGAGCAGTTCTTC. Encoded protein: CASSLARLAEQFF.

This chain uses TRBV12-3 or TRBV12-4 with TRBJ1-5; no reliable D call. CDR3 length: 13 residues. Trimming removed 7 bases at V and 5 bases at J, with 12 bases between. The chain's CDR3 is CASTPSLDQPQHF. The CDR3 DNA is TGTGCCAGCACCCCCTCGTTGGATCAGCCCCAGCATTTT.

The sample holds a few counts of this clonotype. This may come from a read error, since a much larger clone is one base off. J is TRBJ2-7 and V is TRBV5-1; 7 bases are shared with TRBD1. Germline CDR1 is SGHRS and CDR2 is YFSETQ. This CDR3 region has 14 residues. The CDR3 loop reads CASGLEQGIYEQYF. CDR3 coding DNA: TGCGCCAGCGGCTTGGAACAGGGGATCTACGAGCAGTACTTC. The whole variable domain, remainder taken from reference TRBV5-1 and TRBJ2-7, is KAGVTQTPRYLIKTRGQQVTLSCSPISGHRSVSWYQQTPGQGLQFLFEYFSETQRNKGNFPGRFSGRQFSNSRSEMNVSTLELGDSALYLCASGLEQGIYEQYFGPGTRLTVT.

The rearrangement joins TRBV27 to TRBJ1-4, with 7 bases identical to TRBD1. The J segment lost 3 bases and the V segment lost 3 bases, leaving 7 bases of the junction unmatched. Germline assignment: CDR1 MNHEY and CDR2 SMNVEV (reference sequence). The CDR3 covers 16 residues. CDR3 sequence reads: CASSFRYRGANEKLFF. The CDR3, as DNA: TGTGCCAGCAGTTTTCGCTACAGGGGAGCTAATGAAAAACTGTTTTTT.

In this sample, this clonotype turned up a few times. The chain combines TRBV6-2 or TRBV6-3 with TRBJ2-1; 7 positions agree with TRBD1. Germline V lookup: CDR1 MNHEY, CDR2 SVGEGT. This CDR3 region has 15 residues. V gave up 2 bases and J gave up 9 bases; unmatched junction bases: 10. The CDR3 sequence is CASSYTGQDNSEQFF. The CDR3 region has the DNA TGTGCCAGCAGTTACACAGGACAGGACAATAGTGAGCAGTTCTTC.

There are a few counts of this clonotype. The V gene is TRBV19, the J gene TRBJ1-1; possibly TRBD1 for D (6 bases). The CDR3 sequence is 13 residues long. CDR1 and CDR2 from the germline V gene are LNHDA and SQIVND (reference sequence). The germline V and J ends were trimmed by 5 bases and 4 bases, with 11 bases remaining between them. The CDR3 nucleotides are TGTGCCAGTAGTCTTCAGGGGACCACTGAAGCTTTCTTT. The encoded protein is CASSLQGTTEAFF.

The V call is TRBV2, the J call TRBJ1-1; no firm D call. V was cut by 4 bases and J by 6 bases, with 12 bases left in between. CDR1 and CDR2 (germline): SNHLY, FYNNEI. CDR3 length: 13 residues. The CDR3 nucleotides read TGTGCCAGCAGTGGATATGTAATGCCTGAAGCTTTCTTT. Its translation is CASSGYVMPEAFF. Full variable domain (outside the CDR3, taken from reference TRBV2 and TRBJ1-1): EPEVTQTPSHQVTQMGQEVILRCVPISNHLYFYWYRQILGQKVEFLVSFYNNEISEKSEIFDDQFSVERPDGSNFTLKIRSTKLEDSAMYFCASSGYVMPEAFFGQGTRLTVV.

A word on this clonotype: A read error may be the cause here, since a much bigger clone is one base away. V and J are TRBV28 and TRBJ2-7; D is perhaps TRBD2 (5 bases). V lost 7 bases, J lost 6 bases, and 10 bases lay in between. In germline, CDR1 is MDHEN, CDR2 SYDVKM. This CDR3 is 11 amino acids long. The CDR3 loop is CASMRVSEQYF. CDR3 coding DNA: TGTGCCAGCATGAGGGTTAGCGAGCAGTACTTC.

The CDR3 protein is CASSVTSGPSYEQYF. DNA for the CDR3: TGTGCCAGTAGTGTGACTAGCGGGCCGTCCTACGAGCAGTACTTC. This rearrangement joins TRBV19 to TRBJ2-7; the match to TRBD2 covers 10 bases. Trimming took 5 bases from V and 1 from J; bases not matched to a gene: 5. There are 15 residues in the CDR3. CDR1 is LNHDA and CDR2 is SQIVND in the germline V gene (reference sequence).